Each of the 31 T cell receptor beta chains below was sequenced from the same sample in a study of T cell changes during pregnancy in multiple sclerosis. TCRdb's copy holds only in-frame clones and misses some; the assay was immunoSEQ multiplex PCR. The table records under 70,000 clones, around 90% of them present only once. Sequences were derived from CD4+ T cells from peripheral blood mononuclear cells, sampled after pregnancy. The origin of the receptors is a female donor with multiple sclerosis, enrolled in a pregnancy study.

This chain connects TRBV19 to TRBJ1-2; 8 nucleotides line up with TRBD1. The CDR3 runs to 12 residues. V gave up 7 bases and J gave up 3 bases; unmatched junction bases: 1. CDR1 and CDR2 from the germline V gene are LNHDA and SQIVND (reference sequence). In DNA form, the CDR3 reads TGTGCCAGTAAGACAGGGGACTATGGCTACACCTTC. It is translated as CASKTGDYGYTF.

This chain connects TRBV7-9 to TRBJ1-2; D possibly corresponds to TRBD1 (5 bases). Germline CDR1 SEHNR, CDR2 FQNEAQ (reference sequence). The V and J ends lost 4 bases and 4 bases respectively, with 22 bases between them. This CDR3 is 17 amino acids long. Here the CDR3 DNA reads TGTGCCAGCAGCTCCACGGACCGCCGGGACTTGGGCTATGGCTACACCTTC. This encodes CASSSTDRRDLGYGYTF.

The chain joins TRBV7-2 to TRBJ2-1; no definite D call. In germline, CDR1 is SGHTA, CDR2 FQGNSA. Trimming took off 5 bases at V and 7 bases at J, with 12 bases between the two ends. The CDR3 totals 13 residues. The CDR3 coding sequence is TGTGCCAGCAGCCTCGAAATGAGGAATGAGCAGTTCTTC. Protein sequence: CASSLEMRNEQFF.

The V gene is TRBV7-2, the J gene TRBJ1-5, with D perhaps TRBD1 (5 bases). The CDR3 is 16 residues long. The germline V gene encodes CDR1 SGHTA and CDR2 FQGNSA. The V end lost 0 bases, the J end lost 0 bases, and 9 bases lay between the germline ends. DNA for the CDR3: TGTGCCAGCAGCTTAGCCAGGGTCCATAGCAATCAGCCCCAGCATTTT. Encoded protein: CASSLARVHSNQPQHF.

The CDR3 DNA reads TGTGCCAGCAGCTTTGTCGGGACAGGGGCAAGGATCTACGAGCAGTACTTC. This translates into CASSFVGTGARIYEQYF. J is TRBJ2-7 and V is TRBV7-2, with 10 bases identical to TRBD1. V lost 3 bases, J lost 3 bases, and 11 bases stayed unmatched. The CDR3 consists of 17 residues. In germline, CDR1 is SGHTA, CDR2 FQGNSA.

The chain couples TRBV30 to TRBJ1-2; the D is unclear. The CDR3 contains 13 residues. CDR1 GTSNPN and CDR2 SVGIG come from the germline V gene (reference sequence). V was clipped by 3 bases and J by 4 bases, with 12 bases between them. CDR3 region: CAWRTRSTYGYTF. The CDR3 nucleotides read TGTGCCTGGAGAACCCGGTCAACCTATGGCTACACCTTC.

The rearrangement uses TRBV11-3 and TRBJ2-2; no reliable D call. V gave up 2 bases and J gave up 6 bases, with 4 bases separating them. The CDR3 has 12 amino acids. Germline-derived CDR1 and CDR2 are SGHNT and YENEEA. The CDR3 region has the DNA TGTGCCAGCAGCTTACAATCCGGGGAGCTGTTTTTT. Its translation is CASSLQSGELFF.

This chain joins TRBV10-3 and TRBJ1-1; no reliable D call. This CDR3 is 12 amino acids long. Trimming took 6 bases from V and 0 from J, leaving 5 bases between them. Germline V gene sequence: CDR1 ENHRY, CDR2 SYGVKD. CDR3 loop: CAIRTMNTEAFF. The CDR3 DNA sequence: TGTGCCATCAGGACAATGAACACTGAAGCTTTCTTT.

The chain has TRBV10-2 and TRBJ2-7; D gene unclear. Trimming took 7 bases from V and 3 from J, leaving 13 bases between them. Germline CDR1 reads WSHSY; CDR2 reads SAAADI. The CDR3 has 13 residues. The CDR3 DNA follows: TGCGCCAGCACCCCGGTTGTCTACTACGAGCAGTACTTC. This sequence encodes CASTPVVYYEQYF.

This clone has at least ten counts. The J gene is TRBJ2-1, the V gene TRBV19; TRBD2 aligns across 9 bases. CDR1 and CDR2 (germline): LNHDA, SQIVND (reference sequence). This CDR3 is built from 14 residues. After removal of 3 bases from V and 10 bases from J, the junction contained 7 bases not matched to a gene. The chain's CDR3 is CASSILAGAGEQFF. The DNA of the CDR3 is TGTGCCAGTAGTATCTTAGCGGGAGCGGGGGAGCAGTTCTTC.

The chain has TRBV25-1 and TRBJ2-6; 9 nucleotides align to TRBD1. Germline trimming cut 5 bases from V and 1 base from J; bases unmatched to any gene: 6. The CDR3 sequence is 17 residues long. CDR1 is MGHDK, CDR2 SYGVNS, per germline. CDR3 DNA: TGTGCCAGCAGTCGAGGGACAGGGCCTTCTGGGGCCAACGTCCTGACTTTC. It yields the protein CASSRGTGPSGANVLTF.

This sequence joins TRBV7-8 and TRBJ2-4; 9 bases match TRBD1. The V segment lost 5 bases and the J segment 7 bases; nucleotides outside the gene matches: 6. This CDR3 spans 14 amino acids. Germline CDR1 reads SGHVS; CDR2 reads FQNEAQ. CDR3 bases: TGTGCCAGCAGCCCCGGACAGGGGTCGAACATTCAGTACTTC. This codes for CASSPGQGSNIQYF.

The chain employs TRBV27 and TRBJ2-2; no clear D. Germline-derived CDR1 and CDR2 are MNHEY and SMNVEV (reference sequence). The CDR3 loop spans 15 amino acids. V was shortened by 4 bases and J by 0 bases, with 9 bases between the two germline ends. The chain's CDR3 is CASSSPTTNTGELFF. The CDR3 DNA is TGTGCCAGCAGTTCCCCGACAACGAACACCGGGGAGCTGTTTTTT.

CDR3 sequence (DNA): TGTGCCAGCAGCTTATCGGCCGGGGAGCTGTTTTTT. Translating it yields CASSLSAGELFF. This rearrangement joins TRBV7-8 to TRBJ2-2; no clear D gene. Trimming took off 2 bases at V and 6 bases at J, with 4 bases between the two ends. Germline-derived CDR1 and CDR2 are SGHVS and FQNEAQ. The CDR3 has 12 residues. Using reference TRBV7-8 and TRBJ2-2 for the parts outside the CDR3, the full variable domain is GAGVSQSPRYKVAKRGQDVALRCDPISGHVSLFWYQQALGQGPEFLTYFQNEAQLDKSGLPSDRFFAERPEGSVSTLKIQRTQQEDSAVYLCASSLSAGELFFGEGSRLTVL.

The CDR3 DNA is TGTGCCAGTTATCAGGGTTTTGAGGCTGGGGCCAACGTCCTGACTTTC. Translation gives CASYQGFEAGANVLTF. The chain is built from TRBV19 and TRBJ2-6; D possibly corresponds to TRBD1 (5 bases). This CDR3 has 16 amino acids. Trimming cost V 8 bases and J 2 bases, with 16 bases left between them. Per germline, CDR1 LNHDA and CDR2 SQIVND (reference sequence).

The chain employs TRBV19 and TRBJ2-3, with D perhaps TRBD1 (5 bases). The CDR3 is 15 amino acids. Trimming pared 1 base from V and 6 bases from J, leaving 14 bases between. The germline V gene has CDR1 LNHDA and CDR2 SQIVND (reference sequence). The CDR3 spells CASSIAAQAVDTQYF. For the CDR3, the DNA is TGTGCCAGTAGTATAGCAGCACAGGCCGTGGATACGCAGTATTTT. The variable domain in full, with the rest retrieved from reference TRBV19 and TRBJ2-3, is DGGITQSPKYLFRKEGQNVTLSCEQNLNHDAMYWYRQDPGQGLRLIYYSQIVNDFQKGDIAEGYSVSREKKESFPLTVTSAQKNPTAFYLCASSIAAQAVDTQYFGPGTRLTVL.

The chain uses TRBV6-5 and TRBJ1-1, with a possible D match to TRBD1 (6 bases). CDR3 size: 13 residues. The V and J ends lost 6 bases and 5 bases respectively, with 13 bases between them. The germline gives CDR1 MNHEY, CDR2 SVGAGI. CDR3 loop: CASSPGGRTEAFF. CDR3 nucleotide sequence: TGTGCCAGCAGCCCGGGGGGGCGGACTGAAGCTTTCTTT.

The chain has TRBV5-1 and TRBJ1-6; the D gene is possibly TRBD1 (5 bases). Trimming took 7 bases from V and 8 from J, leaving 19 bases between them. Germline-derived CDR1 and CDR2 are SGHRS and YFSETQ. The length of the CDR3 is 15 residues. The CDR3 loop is CASASAGRVDSPLHF. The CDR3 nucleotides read TGCGCCAGCGCCTCGGCTGGCAGGGTTGATTCACCCCTCCACTTT.

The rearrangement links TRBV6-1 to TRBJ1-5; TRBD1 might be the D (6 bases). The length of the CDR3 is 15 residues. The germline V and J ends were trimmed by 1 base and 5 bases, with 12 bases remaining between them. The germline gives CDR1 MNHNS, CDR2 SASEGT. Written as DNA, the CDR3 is TGTGCCAGCAGTGAAGTTAGGGGGGGCCATCAGCCCCAGCATTTT. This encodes CASSEVRGGHQPQHF.

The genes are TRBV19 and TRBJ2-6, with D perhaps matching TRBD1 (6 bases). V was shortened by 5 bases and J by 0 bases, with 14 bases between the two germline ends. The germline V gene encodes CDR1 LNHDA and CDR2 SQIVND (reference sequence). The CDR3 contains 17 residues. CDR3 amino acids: CASSHRLRGSGANVLTF. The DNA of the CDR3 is TGTGCCAGTAGTCACCGCCTCAGGGGCTCTGGGGCCAACGTCCTGACTTTC. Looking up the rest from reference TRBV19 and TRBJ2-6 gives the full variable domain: DGGITQSPKYLFRKEGQNVTLSCEQNLNHDAMYWYRQDPGQGLRLIYYSQIVNDFQKGDIAEGYSVSREKKESFPLTVTSAQKNPTAFYLCASSHRLRGSGANVLTFGAGSRLTVL.

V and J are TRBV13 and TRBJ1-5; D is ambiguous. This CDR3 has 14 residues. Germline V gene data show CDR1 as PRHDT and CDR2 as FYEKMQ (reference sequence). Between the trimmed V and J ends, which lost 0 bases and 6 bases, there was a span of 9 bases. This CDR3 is CASSLGESAQPQHF. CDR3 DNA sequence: TGTGCCAGCAGCTTAGGGGAGAGCGCTCAGCCCCAGCATTTT.

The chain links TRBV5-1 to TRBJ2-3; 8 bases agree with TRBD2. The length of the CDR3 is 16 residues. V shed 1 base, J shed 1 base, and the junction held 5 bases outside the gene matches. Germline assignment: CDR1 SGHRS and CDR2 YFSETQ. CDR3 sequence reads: CASSLFLRGGTDTQYF. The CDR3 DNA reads TGCGCCAGCAGCTTGTTCTTGCGGGGGGGCACAGATACGCAGTATTTT.

The chain's CDR3 is CASSHGTGAEQYF. The CDR3 DNA is TGTGCCAGCTCACACGGGACAGGGGCCGAGCAGTACTTC. The chain joins TRBV18 to TRBJ2-7; 10 nucleotides line up with TRBD1. The CDR3 is 13 amino acids. The J segment lost 6 bases and the V segment lost 4 bases, leaving 3 bases of the junction unmatched. Germline V gives CDR1 KGHSH, CDR2 LQKENI. The full variable domain, in which reference TRBV18 and TRBJ2-7 provide the parts outside the CDR3, is NAGVMQNPRHLVRRRGQEARLRCSPMKGHSHVYWYRQLPEEGLKFMVYLQKENIIDESGMPKERFSAEFPKEGPSILRIQQVVRGDSAAYFCASSHGTGAEQYFGPGTRLTVT.

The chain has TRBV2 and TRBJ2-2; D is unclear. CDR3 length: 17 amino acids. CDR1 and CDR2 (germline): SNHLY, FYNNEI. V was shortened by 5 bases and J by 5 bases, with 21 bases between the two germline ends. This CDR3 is CASSTVESSLRTGELFF. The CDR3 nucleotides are TGTGCCAGCAGTACCGTTGAGAGCTCTCTCCGAACCGGGGAGCTGTTTTTT.

The CDR3 loop reads CASGRFRSMNTEAFF. The CDR3 DNA sequence: TGTGCCAGCGGCCGATTCAGGTCTATGAACACTGAAGCTTTCTTT. This chain connects TRBV6-5 to TRBJ1-1; D remains ambiguous. Germline V gives CDR1 MNHEY, CDR2 SVGAGI. The CDR3 consists of 15 residues. The V end was cut by 8 bases, the J end by 0 bases, with 16 bases between.

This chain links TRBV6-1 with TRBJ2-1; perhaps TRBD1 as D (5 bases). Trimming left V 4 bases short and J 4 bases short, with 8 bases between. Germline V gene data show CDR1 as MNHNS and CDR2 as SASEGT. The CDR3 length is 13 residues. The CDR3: CASSVDSYNEQFF. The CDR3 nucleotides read TGTGCCAGCAGTGTTGACAGTTACAATGAGCAGTTCTTC.

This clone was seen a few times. CDR3 sequence reads: CASSLLENGAEAFF. DNA for the CDR3: TGTGCCAGTAGTTTACTCGAAAACGGTGCTGAAGCTTTCTTT. The V call is TRBV19, the J call TRBJ1-1; D is uncertain. Per germline, CDR1 LNHDA and CDR2 SQIVND (reference sequence). Trimming removed 5 bases at V and 6 bases at J, with 16 bases between. This CDR3 region has 14 residues.

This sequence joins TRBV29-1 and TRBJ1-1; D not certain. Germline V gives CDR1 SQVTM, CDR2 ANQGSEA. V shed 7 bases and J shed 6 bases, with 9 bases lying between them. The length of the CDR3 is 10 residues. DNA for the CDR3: TGCAGCGCGTTTTCTCCTGAAGCTTTCTTT. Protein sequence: CSAFSPEAFF.

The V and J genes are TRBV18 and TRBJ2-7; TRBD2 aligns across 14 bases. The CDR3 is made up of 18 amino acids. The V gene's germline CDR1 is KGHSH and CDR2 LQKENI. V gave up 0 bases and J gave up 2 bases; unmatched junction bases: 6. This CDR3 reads CASSPPGLAGGGTYEQYF. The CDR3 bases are TGTGCCAGCTCACCACCTGGACTAGCGGGAGGAGGGACCTACGAGCAGTACTTC.

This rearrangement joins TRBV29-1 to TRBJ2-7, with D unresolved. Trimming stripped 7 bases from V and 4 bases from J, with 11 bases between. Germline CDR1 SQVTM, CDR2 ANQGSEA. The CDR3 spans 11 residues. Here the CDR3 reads CSGLNSYEQYF. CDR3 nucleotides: TGCAGCGGGCTTAATTCGTACGAGCAGTACTTC.

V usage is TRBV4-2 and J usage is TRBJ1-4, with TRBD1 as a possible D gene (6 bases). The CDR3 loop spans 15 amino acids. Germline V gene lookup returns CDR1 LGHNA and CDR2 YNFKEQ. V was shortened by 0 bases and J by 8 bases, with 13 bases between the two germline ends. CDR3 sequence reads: CASSQDGGAGEKLFF. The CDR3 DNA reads TGTGCCAGCAGCCAAGATGGGGGGGCCGGAGAAAAACTGTTTTTT.